This T cell receptor beta chain was retrieved from a study of T cell responses to AZD1222 COVID-19 vaccine. Data came from immunoSEQ multiplex PCR; TCRdb stores just in-frame clones and leaves some out. The repertoire has some 120,000 clones, roughly 88% of them found once; the top ten carry under 2%. The CDR3 is 12 residues long. The V gene's germline CDR1 is GTSNPN and CDR2 SVGIG (reference sequence). Trimming took 4 bases from V and 2 from J, leaving 7 bases between them. This TCR was recovered from an adult in good health. This specimen consisted of peripheral blood, obtained on day 0 of AZD1222 vaccination. V is TRBV30 and J is TRBJ2-3, with D perhaps matching TRBD1 (5 bases). The CDR3 DNA reads TGTGCCTGGAAAGGGGCCACAGATACGCAGTATTTT. Its translation: CAWKGATDTQYF.